Listed here are 29 T cell receptor beta chains from one sample, sequenced in a study of T cells in localized non-small cell lung cancer. TCRdb keeps only in-frame clones here, not all; method: immunoSEQ multiplex PCR. The sample shows about 15,000 clones, 85% to 90% of them seen only once. Sequences were derived from peripheral blood, sampled before any cancer treatment. These receptors all come from a female donor over 55 with stage I squamous cell lung carcinoma.

This chain joins TRBV4-3 and TRBJ1-2; D is uncertain. Germline V lookup: CDR1 LGHNA, CDR2 YSLEER. CDR3 length equals 13 residues. Trimming stripped 2 bases from V and 6 bases from J, with 10 bases between. CDR3 loop: CASSQTTNHGYTF. CDR3 nucleotide sequence: TGCGCCAGCAGCCAAACAACCAATCATGGCTACACCTTC.

The chain links TRBV19 to TRBJ1-1; D may be TRBD1 (5 bases). Trimming cost V 7 bases and J 1 base, with 7 bases left between them. Germline CDR1 and CDR2: LNHDA and SQIVND (reference sequence). The CDR3 runs to 12 residues. The CDR3 DNA follows: TGTGCCAGTAATACAGGGAACACTGAAGCTTTCTTT. It codes for CASNTGNTEAFF.

This chain joins TRBV6-5 and TRBJ1-2; maybe TRBD1 (5 bases). The germline V gene encodes CDR1 MNHEY and CDR2 SVGAGI. The CDR3 is 13 amino acids. V was clipped by 8 bases and J by 3 bases, with 13 bases between them. CDR3 in amino acids: CASRGEGYYGYTF. CDR3 DNA sequence: TGTGCCAGCCGGGGGGAGGGCTACTATGGCTACACCTTC.

This clone was detected only once. The rearrangement joins TRBV28 to TRBJ1-5, with a possible D match to TRBD1 (5 bases). The length of the CDR3 is 15 residues. V was trimmed by 1 base and J by 1 base, leaving 8 bases between them. Germline loops: CDR1 MDHEN, CDR2 SYDVKM. This chain's CDR3 is CASSLLTASNQPQHF. CDR3 in DNA: TGTGCCAGCAGTTTATTGACAGCGAGCAATCAGCCCCAGCATTTT.

The chain links TRBV10-3 to TRBJ1-2; a weak D match, TRBD1 (5 bases). Germline V gene lookup returns CDR1 ENHRY and CDR2 SYGVKD. The CDR3 totals 14 residues. V dropped 0 bases and J dropped 4 bases, with 9 bases sitting between them. The CDR3 region is CAISESGQGYGYTF. CDR3 coding DNA: TGTGCCATCAGTGAGTCAGGTCAGGGCTATGGCTACACCTTC.

A few counts support this clone. The chain employs TRBV5-6 and TRBJ1-2; TRBD1 might be the D (5 bases). CDR1 and CDR2 from the germline V gene are SGHDT and YYEEEE. V lost 0 bases and J lost 5, with 14 bases in between. The CDR3 has 15 amino acids. The CDR3 DNA is TGTGCCAGCAGCTTGGGTGACAGCCACTTATATGGCTACACCTTC. It encodes CASSLGDSHLYGYTF.

The chain joins TRBV10-1 to TRBJ2-2; D is possibly TRBD2 (6 bases). CDR1 is WNHNN, CDR2 SYGVQD, per germline (reference sequence). Trimming took off 6 bases at V and 3 bases at J, with 11 bases between the two ends. This CDR3 comprises 14 residues. CDR3 amino acids: CASSRDFYTGELFF. CDR3 bases: TGCGCCAGCAGCCGGGACTTCTACACCGGGGAGCTGTTTTTT.

This clone came up once. CDR3 residues: CASSQGFGGGGGYTF. In nucleotides, the CDR3 is TGCGCCAGCAGCCAAGGATTCGGAGGAGGAGGTGGCTACACCTTC. This chain connects TRBV4-1 to TRBJ1-2; D is unresolved. There are 15 residues in the CDR3. From germline, CDR1 is MGHRA and CDR2 YSYEKL. Deletions cut 1 base from V and 7 bases from J, with 16 bases between.

The rearrangement joins TRBV10-1 to TRBJ2-1; 7 positions agree with TRBD2. V gave up 2 bases and J gave up 4 bases; unmatched junction bases: 5. Germline CDR1 is WNHNN and CDR2 is SYGVQD (reference sequence). The CDR3 extends over 15 amino acids. For the CDR3, the DNA is TGCGCCAGCAGTGAGGGGGGACTACCTTACAATGAGCAGTTCTTC. This encodes CASSEGGLPYNEQFF.

The genes are TRBV9 and TRBJ1-4; D is unresolved. The CDR3 covers 16 residues. CDR1 and CDR2 (germline): SGDLS, YYNGEE. V shed 4 bases and J shed 0 bases, with 13 bases lying between them. The CDR3, as DNA: TGTGCCAGCAGCCTTATGGGATCCACAACTAATGAAAAACTGTTTTTT. Translated, it gives CASSLMGSTTNEKLFF.

The chain recombines TRBV30 with TRBJ2-5; 7 nucleotides match TRBD2. The J call may not be correct, given that the DNA end is closer to TRBJ2-7. This CDR3 has 13 residues. From germline, CDR1 is GTSNPN and CDR2 SVGIG (reference sequence). The CDR3 sequence is CAWQGGAFYEQYF. In DNA, the CDR3 is TGTGCCTGGCAGGGAGGGGCTTTTTACGAGCAGTACTTC.

The J gene is TRBJ2-3, the V gene TRBV5-6; a weak D match, TRBD2 (6 bases). This CDR3 is built from 16 residues. Trimming stripped 3 bases from V and 2 bases from J, with 16 bases between. The germline V gene has CDR1 SGHDT and CDR2 YYEEEE. DNA of the CDR3: TGTGCCAGCAGCTACCGTCGGGGACTTATCACAGATACGCAGTATTTT. Encoded protein: CASSYRRGLITDTQYF. Together with reference TRBV5-6 and TRBJ2-3, the CDR3 gives the full variable domain: DAGVTQSPTHLIKTRGQQVTLRCSPKSGHDTVSWYQQALGQGPQFIFQYYEEEERQRGNFPDRFSGHQFPNYSSELNVNALLLGDSALYLCASSYRRGLITDTQYFGPGTRLTVL.

This sequence joins TRBV11-3 and TRBJ2-2, with D perhaps TRBD1 (6 bases). CDR1 is SGHNT and CDR2 is YENEEA in the germline V gene. This CDR3 spans 15 amino acids. Trimming left V 2 bases short and J 4 bases short, with 11 bases between. The DNA for the CDR3 is TGTGCCAGCAGCTTATCGACAGGTCGCACCGGGGAGCTGTTTTTT. Translated, it gives CASSLSTGRTGELFF.

This clone showed up just once. V usage is TRBV27 and J usage is TRBJ1-6; 9 bases map to TRBD1. Germline V lookup: CDR1 MNHEY, CDR2 SMNVEV (reference sequence). The CDR3 extends over 16 amino acids. V was pared by 6 bases and J by 7 bases, with 10 bases of the junction left unmatched. CDR3 DNA sequence: TGTGCCAGCAGCCTTCGTCGGGACAGGGCAAATTCACCCCTCCACTTT. It encodes CASSLRRDRANSPLHF.

CDR3 in DNA: TGCGCCAGCAGCCGGGACTCTGGGGCCAACGTCCTGACTTTC. Its translation: CASSRDSGANVLTF. The chain links TRBV5-1 to TRBJ2-6; D is possibly TRBD2 (5 bases). Deletions cut 4 bases from V and 0 bases from J, with 5 bases between. The CDR3 loop spans 14 amino acids. CDR1 SGHRS and CDR2 YFSETQ come from the germline V gene.

The chain recombines TRBV6-5 with TRBJ2-1; D call uncertain. The germline V gene encodes CDR1 MNHEY and CDR2 SVGAGI. Trimming cost V 6 bases and J 4 bases, with 7 bases left between them. This CDR3 comprises 12 residues. As DNA, the CDR3 is TGTGCCAGCAGGGCGGTTTACAATGAGCAGTTCTTC. Translating gives CASRAVYNEQFF.

The genes are TRBV7-9 and TRBJ2-2; D possibly uses TRBD1 or TRBD2 (5 bases each). Trimming removed 5 bases from V and 4 bases from J, with 14 bases in between. From germline, CDR1 is SEHNR and CDR2 FQNEAQ (reference sequence). The CDR3 length is 15 residues. The CDR3 protein is CASSPFPGPTGELFF. CDR3 DNA: TGTGCCAGCAGCCCCTTCCCGGGACCCACCGGGGAGCTGTTTTTT.

Here the CDR3 reads CASSQESGRVSEKLFF. Written as DNA, the CDR3 is TGCGCCAGCAGCCAAGAATCTGGGAGGGTGAGTGAAAAACTGTTTTTT. The rearrangement joins TRBV4-1 to TRBJ1-4; D call uncertain. The ends were cut back, 0 bases at V and 7 bases at J, with 15 bases in the middle. Germline V CDR1 and CDR2: MGHRA, YSYEKL. The CDR3 spans 16 residues.

V gene TRBV7-9 combines with J gene TRBJ1-4; 10 nucleotides agree with TRBD1. CDR3 length: 19 amino acids. CDR1 and CDR2 (germline): SEHNR, FQNEAQ (reference sequence). V lost 5 bases to trimming and J lost 0 bases; unmatched junction nucleotides: 12. CDR3 amino acids: CASSQRDRGIPPTNEKLFF. In nucleotides, the CDR3 is TGTGCCAGCAGCCAAAGGGACAGGGGTATTCCCCCAACTAATGAAAAACTGTTTTTT.

In this sample, this clone turned up once. This chain links TRBV7-9 with TRBJ2-1, with 8 nucleotides matching TRBD2. The CDR3 has 15 residues. Germline trimming cut 5 bases from V and 0 bases from J; bases unmatched to any gene: 3. CDR1 is SEHNR and CDR2 is FQNEAQ in the germline V gene (reference sequence). The CDR3 spells CASSLGTSSYNEQFF. DNA of the CDR3: TGTGCCAGCAGCCTCGGGACTAGCTCCTACAATGAGCAGTTCTTC.

V is TRBV27 and J is TRBJ1-1; D unresolved. Germline CDR1 reads MNHEY; CDR2 reads SMNVEV (reference sequence). The CDR3 has 14 residues. Trimming took off 3 bases at V and 0 bases at J, with 8 bases between the two ends. In nucleotides, the CDR3 is TGTGCCAGCAGTTTGACCGTCATGAACACTGAAGCTTTCTTT. Encoded protein: CASSLTVMNTEAFF.

The chain combines TRBV29-1 with TRBJ1-2; D uncertain. With 7 bases removed from V and 1 base from J, the gap between germline ends came to 13 bases. This CDR3 is 13 amino acids long. Germline CDR1 reads SQVTM; CDR2 reads ANQGSEA. DNA for the CDR3: TGCAGCGACCGACGACCCGGTAACTATGGCTACACCTTC. Translated, it gives CSDRRPGNYGYTF. Looking up the rest from reference TRBV29-1 and TRBJ1-2 gives the full variable domain: SAVISQKPSRDICQRGTSLTIQCQVDSQVTMMFWYRQQPGQSLTLIATANQGSEATYESGFVIDKFPISRPNLTFSTLTVSNMSPEDSSIYLCSDRRPGNYGYTFGSGTRLTVV.

This sequence joins TRBV12-5 and TRBJ2-5; no clear D gene. Between the trimmed V and J ends, which lost 7 bases and 2 bases, there was a span of 14 bases. The CDR3 extends over 14 amino acids. The V gene's germline CDR1 is LGHNT and CDR2 FRNRAP. The CDR3 DNA is TGTGCTAGTGCGCCGGTAGATGGTCAAGAGACCCAGTACTTC. Residues: CASAPVDGQETQYF. Full variable domain (rest looked up from reference TRBV12-5 and TRBJ2-5): DARVTQTPRHKVTEMGQEVTMRCQPILGHNTVFWYRQTMMQGLELLAYFRNRAPLDDSGMPKDRFSAEMPDATLATLKIQPSEPRDSAVYFCASAPVDGQETQYFGPGTRLLVL.

The chain is built from TRBV6-5 and TRBJ2-3; tentative D call: TRBD2 (5 bases). V dropped 8 bases and J dropped 2 bases, with 14 bases sitting between them. This CDR3 is 14 amino acids long. Germline CDR1 MNHEY, CDR2 SVGAGI. The CDR3 here is CASLLGENTDTQYF. In DNA form, the CDR3 reads TGTGCCAGCCTTCTTGGGGAGAACACAGATACGCAGTATTTT.

This clone occurred a few times. The chain carries TRBV28 and TRBJ1-3; TRBD1 might be the D (6 bases). CDR3 size: 15 residues. The germline V and J ends were trimmed by 6 bases and 0 bases, with 12 bases remaining between them. The germline V gene encodes CDR1 MDHEN and CDR2 SYDVKM. The CDR3 region has the DNA TGTGCCAGCAGACTAGAAGGGGGCTCTGGAAACACCATATATTTT. Translation: CASRLEGGSGNTIYF.

The V and J genes are TRBV11-2 and TRBJ2-2; tentatively, D is TRBD1 or TRBD2 (5 bases each). The V gene's germline CDR1 is SGHAT and CDR2 FQNNGV. Deletions cut 3 bases from V and 0 bases from J, with 11 bases between. The CDR3 totals 16 residues. The CDR3 nucleotides read TGTGCCAGCAGCTTTGCCCTGGGGGCGAACACCGGGGAGCTGTTTTTT. This codes for CASSFALGANTGELFF.

This chain connects TRBV11-2 to TRBJ1-3; D is uncertain. Germline lookup yields CDR1 SGHAT and CDR2 FQNNGV. Trimming pared 0 bases from V and 0 bases from J, leaving 6 bases between. This CDR3 region has 15 residues. This CDR3 reads CASSLDLTSGNTIYF. The CDR3 DNA reads as TGTGCCAGCAGCTTAGATCTGACCTCTGGAAACACCATATATTTT.

This chain connects TRBV7-8 to TRBJ2-1; 7 bases match TRBD2. CDR1 is SGHVS, CDR2 FQNEAQ, per germline. V gave up 5 bases and J gave up 5 bases; unmatched junction bases: 12. There are 16 residues in the CDR3. The CDR3 sequence: CASSTRTSHTNNEQFF. As DNA, the CDR3 is TGTGCCAGCAGCACCCGGACTAGTCATACTAACAATGAGCAGTTCTTC.

The chain is built from TRBV10-1 and TRBJ1-1, with TRBD1 identical over 7 bases. The germline V gene has CDR1 WNHNN and CDR2 SYGVQD (reference sequence). Trimming cost V 4 bases and J 11 bases; bases outside gene matches: 10. The CDR3 runs 13 residues. The CDR3 sequence is CASSGSTGKFAFF. CDR3 DNA: TGCGCCAGCAGTGGCTCGACAGGGAAGTTCGCTTTCTTT.